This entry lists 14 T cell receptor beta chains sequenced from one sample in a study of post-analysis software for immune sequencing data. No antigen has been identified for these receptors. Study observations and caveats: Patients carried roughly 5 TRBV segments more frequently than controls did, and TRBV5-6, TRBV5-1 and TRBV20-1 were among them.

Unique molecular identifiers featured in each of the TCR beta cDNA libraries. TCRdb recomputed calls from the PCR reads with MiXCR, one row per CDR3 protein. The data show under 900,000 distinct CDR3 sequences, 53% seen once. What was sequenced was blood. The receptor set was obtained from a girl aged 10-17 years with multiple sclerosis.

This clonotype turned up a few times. The CDR3 region has the DNA TGTGCCAGCAAATCCCCCCAAGAGACCCAGTACTTC. Protein sequence: CASKSPQETQYF. The chain recombines TRBV12-3 or TRBV12-4 with TRBJ2-5; D is uncertain. The V end was cut by 7 bases, the J end by 1 base, with 7 bases between. The CDR3 length is 12 residues.

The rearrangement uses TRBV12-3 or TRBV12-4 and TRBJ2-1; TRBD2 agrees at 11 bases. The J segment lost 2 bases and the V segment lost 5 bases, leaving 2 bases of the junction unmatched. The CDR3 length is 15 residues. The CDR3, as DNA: TGTGCCAGCAGTGTTAGCGGGGGGGCCTACAATGAGCAGTTCTTC. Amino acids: CASSVSGGAYNEQFF.

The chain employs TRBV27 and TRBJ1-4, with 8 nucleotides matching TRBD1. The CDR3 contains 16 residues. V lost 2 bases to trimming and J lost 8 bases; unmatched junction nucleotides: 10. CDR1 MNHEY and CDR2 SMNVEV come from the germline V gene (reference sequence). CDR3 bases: TGTGCCAGCAGTTTAAGTGTCAGGGGGCGAAGGGAAAAACTGTTTTTT. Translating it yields CASSLSVRGRREKLFF.

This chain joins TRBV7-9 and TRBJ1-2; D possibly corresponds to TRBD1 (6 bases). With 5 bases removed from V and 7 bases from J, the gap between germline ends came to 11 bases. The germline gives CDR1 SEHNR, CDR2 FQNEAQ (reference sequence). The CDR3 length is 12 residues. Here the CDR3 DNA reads TGTGCCAGCAGCGACAACAGGGCTGGCTACACCTTC. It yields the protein CASSDNRAGYTF.

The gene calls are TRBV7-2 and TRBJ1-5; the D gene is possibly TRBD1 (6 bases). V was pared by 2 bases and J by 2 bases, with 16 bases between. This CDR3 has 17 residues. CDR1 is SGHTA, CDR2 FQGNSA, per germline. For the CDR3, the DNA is TGTGCCAGCAGCTTAAGGCTCTGGACAGTAGGCAATCAGCCCCAGCATTTT. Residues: CASSLRLWTVGNQPQHF.

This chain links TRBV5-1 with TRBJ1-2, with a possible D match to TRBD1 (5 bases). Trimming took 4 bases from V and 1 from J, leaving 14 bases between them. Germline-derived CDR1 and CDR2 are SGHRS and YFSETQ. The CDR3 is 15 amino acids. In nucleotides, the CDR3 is TGCGCCAGCAGCCCGGGGGACTCCGTTAACTATGGCTACACCTTC. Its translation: CASSPGDSVNYGYTF.

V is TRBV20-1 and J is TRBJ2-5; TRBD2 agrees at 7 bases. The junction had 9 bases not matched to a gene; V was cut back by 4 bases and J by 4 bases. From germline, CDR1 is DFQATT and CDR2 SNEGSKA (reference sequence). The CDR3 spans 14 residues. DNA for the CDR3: TGCAGTGCTAACCAAGACCCGGGAGGAGAGACCCAGTACTTC. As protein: CSANQDPGGETQYF.

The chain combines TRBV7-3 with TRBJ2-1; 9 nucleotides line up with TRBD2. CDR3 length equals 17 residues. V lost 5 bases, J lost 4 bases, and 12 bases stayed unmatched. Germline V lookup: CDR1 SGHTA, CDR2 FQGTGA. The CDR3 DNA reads TGTGCCAGCAGCCTCCAGGCTAGCGGGGCTATATACAATGAGCAGTTCTTC. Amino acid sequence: CASSLQASGAIYNEQFF.

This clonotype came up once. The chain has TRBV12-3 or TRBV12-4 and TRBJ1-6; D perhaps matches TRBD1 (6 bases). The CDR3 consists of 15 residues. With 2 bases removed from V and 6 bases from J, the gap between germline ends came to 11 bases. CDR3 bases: TGTGCCAGCAGTTTAAGGATGGGGGCTAATTCACCCCTCCACTTT. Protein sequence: CASSLRMGANSPLHF.

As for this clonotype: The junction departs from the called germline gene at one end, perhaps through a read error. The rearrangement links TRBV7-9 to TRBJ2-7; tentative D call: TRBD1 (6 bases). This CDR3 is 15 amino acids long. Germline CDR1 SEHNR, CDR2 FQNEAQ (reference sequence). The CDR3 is CVSSLVLGARYEQYF. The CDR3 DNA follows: TGTGTCAGCAGCTTAGTCCTGGGGGCGCGATACGAGCAGTACTTC. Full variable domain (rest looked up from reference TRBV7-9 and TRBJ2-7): DTGVSQNPRHKITKRGQNVTFRCDPISEHNRLYWYRQTLGQGPEFLTYFQNEAQLEKSRLLSDRFSAERPKGSFSTLEIQRTEQGDSAMYLCVSSLVLGARYEQYFGPGTRLTVT.

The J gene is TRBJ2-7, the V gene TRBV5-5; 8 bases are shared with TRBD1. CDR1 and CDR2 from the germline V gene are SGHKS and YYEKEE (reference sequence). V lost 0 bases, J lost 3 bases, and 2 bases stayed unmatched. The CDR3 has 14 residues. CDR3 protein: CASSLGTGRYEQYF. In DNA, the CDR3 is TGTGCCAGCAGCTTGGGGACAGGGCGCTACGAGCAGTACTTC. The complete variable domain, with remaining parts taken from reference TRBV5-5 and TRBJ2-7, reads DAGVTQSPTHLIKTRGQQVTLRCSPISGHKSVSWYQQVLGQGPQFIFQYYEKEERGRGNFPDRFSARQFPNYSSELNVNALLLGDSALYLCASSLGTGRYEQYFGPGTRLTVT.

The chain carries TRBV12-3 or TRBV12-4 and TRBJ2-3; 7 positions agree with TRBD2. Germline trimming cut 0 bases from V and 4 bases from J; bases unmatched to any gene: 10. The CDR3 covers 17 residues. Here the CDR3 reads CASSLASGAVGPDTQYF. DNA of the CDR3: TGTGCCAGCAGTTTAGCGAGCGGGGCGGTCGGACCAGATACGCAGTATTTT.

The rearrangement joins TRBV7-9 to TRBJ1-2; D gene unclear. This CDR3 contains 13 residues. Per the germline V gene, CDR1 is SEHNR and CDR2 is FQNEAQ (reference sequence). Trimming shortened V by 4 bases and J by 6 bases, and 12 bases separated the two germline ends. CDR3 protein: CASSSAFGDGYTF. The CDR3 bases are TGTGCCAGCAGCTCCGCGTTTGGGGATGGCTACACCTTC.

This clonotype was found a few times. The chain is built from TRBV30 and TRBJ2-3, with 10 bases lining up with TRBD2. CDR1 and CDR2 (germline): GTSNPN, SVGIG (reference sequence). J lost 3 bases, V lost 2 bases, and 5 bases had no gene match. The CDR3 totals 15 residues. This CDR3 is CAWSLSGGITDTQYF. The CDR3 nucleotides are TGTGCCTGGAGTCTTAGCGGGGGGATTACAGATACGCAGTATTTT.